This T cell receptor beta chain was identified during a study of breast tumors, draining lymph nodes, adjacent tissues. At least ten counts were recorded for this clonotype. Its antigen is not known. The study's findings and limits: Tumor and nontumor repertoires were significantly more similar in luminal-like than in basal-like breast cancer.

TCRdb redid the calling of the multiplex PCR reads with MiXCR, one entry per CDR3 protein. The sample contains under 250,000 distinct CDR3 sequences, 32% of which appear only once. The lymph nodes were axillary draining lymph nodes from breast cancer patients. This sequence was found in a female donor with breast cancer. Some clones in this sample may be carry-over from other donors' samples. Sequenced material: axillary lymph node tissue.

As DNA, the CDR3 is TGTGCCAGTAGTATAGCGGGACCCTCTCCCGGGGAGCTGTTTTTT. This sequence encodes CASSIAGPSPGELFF. The V and J genes are TRBV19 and TRBJ2-2; D tentatively reads TRBD1 or TRBD2 (5 bases each). Trimming removed 1 base at V and 6 bases at J, with 12 bases between. This CDR3 region has 15 residues. The V gene's germline CDR1 is LNHDA and CDR2 SQIVND (reference sequence).